The present T cell receptor (beta chain) was sequenced within a study of Ad26.COV2.S vaccination and SARS-CoV-2 variants. Using immunoSEQ multiplex PCR, the repertoire was profiled, and TCRdb retains in-frame clones only, with some absent. The table shows approximately 300,000 clones, with around 83% occurring only once. Treatment in this sample: 15 to 20 received Ad26.COV2.S at low or high dose, single or two shots; 5 received placebo; per-sample allocation not given. Sampling happened 63 days after the first vaccine or placebo injection. This clone was detected only once. This clonotype was sampled from a person aged 18-65 years who received the Ad26.COV2.S COVID-19 vaccine or a placebo. The sequencing here drew on peripheral blood, taken in a trial of Ad26.COV2.S vaccine versus placebo.

The CDR3 is CASSSWNGGEQYF. CDR3 nucleotides: TGTGCCAGCAGTTCCTGGAACGGAGGCGAGCAGTACTTC. The chain has TRBV6-6 and TRBJ2-7, with a weak D call TRBD2 (5 bases). Germline V gene sequence: CDR1 MNHNY, CDR2 SVGAGI (reference sequence). V lost 4 bases and J 6 bases, leaving 13 bases between the germline ends. This CDR3 contains 13 residues.